The rows below give T cell receptor beta chains drawn from one sample of a study of control samples from healthy donors and cancer patients. TCRdb's copy holds only in-frame clones and misses some; the assay was immunoSEQ multiplex PCR. The table records around 89,000 clones, approximately 78% of them present only once. The sample comprised blood. Receptors originate from a woman aged 60-70 years in good health. CDR3s include the opening cysteine and the closing phenylalanine or tryptophan. Each record gives: D gene, V gene, J gene, clone size, CDR3 protein, CDR3 DNA. The D gene is left open where the match is weak. Some rows mark clone size as missing; the rest say once, few, many or name a class of expanded clone.

d_call: -; v_call: TRBV7-6; j_call: TRBJ2-2; clone_size: -; cdr3_aa: CASSSRTISGAGELFF; cdr3_nt: TGTGCCAGCAGCTCCCGGACCATTTCGGGGGCCGGGGAGCTGTTTTTT
d_call: -; v_call: TRBV7-9; j_call: TRBJ1-3; clone_size: -; cdr3_aa: CASSLVQGQGNTIYF; cdr3_nt: TGTGCCAGCAGCTTAGTCCAGGGACAAGGAAACACCATATATTTT
d_call: -; v_call: TRBV9; j_call: TRBJ2-1; clone_size: -; cdr3_aa: CASSEDIFAREFF; cdr3_nt: TGTGCCAGCAGCGAGGACATTTTTGCACGGGAGTTCTTC
d_call: TRBD1; v_call: TRBV2; j_call: TRBJ1-1; clone_size: -; cdr3_aa: CASSDRTGLSEAFF; cdr3_nt: TGTGCCAGCAGTGACCGGACAGGCCTCTCCGAAGCTTTCTTT
d_call: TRBD1; v_call: TRBV9; j_call: TRBJ1-2; clone_size: -; cdr3_aa: CASSVRDSKADYGYTF; cdr3_nt: TGTGCCAGCAGCGTCCGGGACAGCAAGGCAGACTATGGCTACACCTTC
d_call: -; v_call: TRBV5-6; j_call: TRBJ2-2; clone_size: -; cdr3_aa: CASSLGNPGELFF; cdr3_nt: TGTGCCAGCAGCCTAGGGAATCCCGGGGAGCTGTTTTTT
d_call: -; v_call: TRBV4-2; j_call: TRBJ1-2; clone_size: -; cdr3_aa: CASSQAGGIYGYTF; cdr3_nt: TGTGCCAGCAGCCAAGCGGGGGGAATCTATGGCTACACCTTC
d_call: TRBD2; v_call: TRBV3-1/TRBV3-2; j_call: TRBJ2-1; clone_size: -; cdr3_aa: CASSQASGGAGNEQFF; cdr3_nt: TGTGCCAGCAGCCAAGCTAGCGGGGGGGCTGGGAATGAGCAGTTCTTC
d_call: -; v_call: TRBV6-5; j_call: TRBJ2-3; clone_size: -; cdr3_aa: CASSYSGGTQYF; cdr3_nt: TGTGCCAGCAGTTACTCCGGAGGTACGCAGTATTTT
d_call: TRBD1; v_call: TRBV29-1; j_call: TRBJ2-3; clone_size: -; cdr3_aa: CSVGGQGSDTQYF; cdr3_nt: TGCAGCGTTGGGGGACAGGGGTCAGATACGCAGTATTTT
d_call: -; v_call: TRBV19; j_call: TRBJ1-5; clone_size: -; cdr3_aa: CASSIYDSQPQHF; cdr3_nt: TGTGCCAGTAGTATTTATGATAGTCAGCCCCAGCATTTT
d_call: -; v_call: TRBV3-1/TRBV3-2; j_call: TRBJ2-5; clone_size: -; cdr3_aa: CASSQELNSQGETQYF; cdr3_nt: TGTGCCAGCAGCCAAGAACTTAACTCCCAGGGGGAGACCCAGTACTTC
d_call: -; v_call: TRBV28; j_call: TRBJ1-1; clone_size: -; cdr3_aa: CASSMTSAWEGDTEAFF; cdr3_nt: TGTGCCAGCAGCATGACTTCGGCGTGGGAAGGCGACACTGAAGCTTTCTTT
d_call: TRBD2; v_call: TRBV20-1; j_call: TRBJ2-1; clone_size: -; cdr3_aa: CSASFGGYNEQFF; cdr3_nt: TGCAGTGCTAGTTTCGGGGGGTACAATGAGCAGTTCTTC
d_call: -; v_call: TRBV2; j_call: TRBJ2-7; clone_size: few; cdr3_aa: CASSGGGPYEQYF; cdr3_nt: TGTGCCAGCAGCGGAGGGGGCCCCTACGAGCAGTACTTC
d_call: -; v_call: TRBV28; j_call: TRBJ1-6; clone_size: -; cdr3_aa: CASSLLPGIGSPLHF; cdr3_nt: TGTGCCAGCAGTTTATTGCCAGGGATCGGATCACCCCTCCACTTT
d_call: TRBD1; v_call: TRBV7-9; j_call: TRBJ1-2; clone_size: many; cdr3_aa: CASSLPQGQGHGYTF; cdr3_nt: TGTGCCAGCAGCTTACCCCAGGGACAGGGGCATGGCTACACCTTC
d_call: TRBD1; v_call: TRBV7-6; j_call: TRBJ1-4; clone_size: -; cdr3_aa: CASSLVAGQGGEKLFF; cdr3_nt: TGTGCCAGCAGCTTAGTAGCCGGACAGGGGGGTGAAAAACTGTTTTTT
d_call: TRBD1; v_call: TRBV4-3; j_call: TRBJ1-2; clone_size: -; cdr3_aa: CASSRDRLNYGYTF; cdr3_nt: TGCGCCAGCAGCCGGGACAGACTAAACTATGGCTACACCTTC
d_call: -; v_call: TRBV29-1; j_call: TRBJ2-1; clone_size: -; cdr3_aa: CSALDYNEQFF; cdr3_nt: TGCAGCGCCTTAGATTACAATGAGCAGTTCTTC
d_call: -; v_call: TRBV20-1; j_call: TRBJ2-3; clone_size: -; cdr3_aa: CSASGRTAADTQYF; cdr3_nt: TGCAGTGCTAGTGGGCGGACGGCGGCAGATACGCAGTATTTT
d_call: -; v_call: TRBV6-5; j_call: TRBJ1-3; clone_size: -; cdr3_aa: CASSYGSRISGNTIYF; cdr3_nt: TGTGCCAGCAGTTACGGCAGCCGAATCTCTGGAAACACCATATATTTT
d_call: TRBD1; v_call: TRBV23-1; j_call: TRBJ1-4; clone_size: -; cdr3_aa: CASSRRQGRTNEKLFF; cdr3_nt: TGCGCCAGCAGTCGCCGACAGGGTAGGACTAATGAAAAACTGTTTTTT
d_call: -; v_call: TRBV28; j_call: TRBJ2-6; clone_size: -; cdr3_aa: CASRPRDLGANVLTF; cdr3_nt: TGTGCCAGCAGGCCCCGAGACCTTGGAGCCAACGTCCTGACTTTC
d_call: TRBD1; v_call: TRBV7-9; j_call: TRBJ2-7; clone_size: -; cdr3_aa: CASSLRQGYEQYF; cdr3_nt: TGTGCCAGCAGCTTAAGACAGGGGTACGAGCAGTACTTC
d_call: TRBD1; v_call: TRBV5-1; j_call: TRBJ2-2; clone_size: -; cdr3_aa: CASSLARGIIGELFF; cdr3_nt: TGCGCCAGCAGCTTGGCCAGGGGGATAATCGGGGAGCTGTTTTTT
d_call: -; v_call: TRBV5-1; j_call: TRBJ2-1; clone_size: -; cdr3_aa: CASSPGGWGEQFF; cdr3_nt: TGCGCCAGCAGCCCAGGGGGGTGGGGTGAGCAGTTCTTC
d_call: TRBD2; v_call: TRBV11-2; j_call: TRBJ2-5; clone_size: -; cdr3_aa: CASSRGLKETQYF; cdr3_nt: TGTGCCAGCAGCCGGGGACTAAAAGAGACCCAGTACTTC
d_call: -; v_call: TRBV6-2/TRBV6-3; j_call: TRBJ1-5; clone_size: -; cdr3_aa: CASSYIKTGKSNQPQHF; cdr3_nt: TGTGCCAGCAGTTACATTAAGACGGGGAAGAGCAATCAGCCCCAGCATTTT
d_call: -; v_call: TRBV28; j_call: TRBJ1-2; clone_size: -; cdr3_aa: CASSLGGVLNYGYTF; cdr3_nt: TGTGCCAGCAGTTTGGGAGGGGTCCTTAACTATGGCTACACCTTC
d_call: TRBD2; v_call: TRBV20-1; j_call: TRBJ2-5; clone_size: once; cdr3_aa: CSASMASGGPRETQYF; cdr3_nt: TGCAGTGCTAGTATGGCTAGCGGGGGGCCACGGGAGACCCAGTACTTC
d_call: TRBD1; v_call: TRBV4-3; j_call: TRBJ2-7; clone_size: -; cdr3_aa: CASSQAWGDRGYEQYF; cdr3_nt: TGCGCCAGCAGCCAAGCCTGGGGGGACAGGGGCTACGAGCAGTACTTC
d_call: TRBD1; v_call: TRBV7-2; j_call: TRBJ1-2; clone_size: few; cdr3_aa: CASSARQGWNYGYTF; cdr3_nt: TGTGCCAGCAGCGCCCGACAGGGTTGGAACTATGGCTACACCTTC
d_call: -; v_call: TRBV7-9; j_call: TRBJ1-2; clone_size: -; cdr3_aa: CASSLGVAEAGYTF; cdr3_nt: TGTGCCAGCAGCTTAGGAGTGGCAGAGGCTGGCTACACCTTC
d_call: -; v_call: TRBV5-1; j_call: TRBJ2-1; clone_size: once; cdr3_aa: CASSLVSNSYNEQFF; cdr3_nt: TGCGCCAGCAGCTTGGTGTCAAACTCCTACAATGAGCAGTTCTTC
d_call: -; v_call: TRBV14; j_call: TRBJ2-1; clone_size: -; cdr3_aa: CASSQLVWGRGDYNEQFF; cdr3_nt: TGTGCCAGCAGCCAATTGGTGTGGGGGCGGGGAGACTACAATGAGCAGTTCTTC
d_call: -; v_call: TRBV10-2; j_call: TRBJ2-3; clone_size: once; cdr3_aa: CASSVSRGRSDTQYF; cdr3_nt: TGCGCCAGCAGCGTTTCGAGGGGGAGGTCAGATACGCAGTATTTT
d_call: -; v_call: TRBV10-2; j_call: TRBJ2-4; clone_size: -; cdr3_aa: CASAQGNIQYF; cdr3_nt: TGCGCCAGCGCGCAGGGAAACATTCAGTACTTC
d_call: TRBD1; v_call: TRBV2; j_call: TRBJ1-1; clone_size: -; cdr3_aa: CASSPLLPGQGDAFF; cdr3_nt: TGTGCCAGCAGCCCCCTACTACCCGGACAGGGGGACGCTTTCTTT
d_call: TRBD1; v_call: TRBV30; j_call: TRBJ1-4; clone_size: -; cdr3_aa: CAWTLTGGEGVTNEKLFF; cdr3_nt: TGTGCCTGGACTTTAACAGGGGGCGAGGGAGTTACTAATGAAAAACTGTTTTTT
d_call: TRBD1; v_call: TRBV5-1; j_call: TRBJ1-2; clone_size: few; cdr3_aa: CASSPGGSSNYGYTF; cdr3_nt: TGCGCCAGCAGTCCAGGGGGCTCGTCTAACTATGGCTACACCTTC
d_call: -; v_call: TRBV11-2; j_call: TRBJ2-7; clone_size: -; cdr3_aa: CASSLGTFDEQYF; cdr3_nt: TGTGCCAGCAGCTTAGGGACCTTTGACGAGCAGTACTTC
d_call: -; v_call: TRBV5-1; j_call: TRBJ2-2; clone_size: -; cdr3_aa: CASSLSGLNTGELFF; cdr3_nt: TGCGCCAGCAGCTTGTCCGGCTTAAACACCGGGGAGCTGTTTTTT
d_call: -; v_call: TRBV10-2; j_call: TRBJ2-7; clone_size: -; cdr3_aa: CASSESKEQYF; cdr3_nt: TGCGCCAGCAGTGAGTCGAAGGAGCAGTACTTC
d_call: -; v_call: TRBV9; j_call: TRBJ2-7; clone_size: -; cdr3_aa: CASSPGGNLYEQYF; cdr3_nt: TGTGCCAGCAGCCCAGGAGGAAATCTCTACGAGCAGTACTTC
d_call: -; v_call: TRBV21-1; j_call: TRBJ2-3; clone_size: -; cdr3_aa: CASTPPTTYTDTQYF; cdr3_nt: TGTGCCAGCACTCCCCCGACTACTTACACAGATACGCAGTATTTT
d_call: TRBD1; v_call: TRBV6-5; j_call: TRBJ1-2; clone_size: -; cdr3_aa: CASKPGGQGYGYTF; cdr3_nt: TGTGCCAGCAAGCCCGGGGGACAGGGCTATGGCTACACCTTC
d_call: -; v_call: TRBV12-5; j_call: TRBJ2-5; clone_size: medium-sized; cdr3_aa: CASGLGTGGQYF; cdr3_nt: TGTGCTAGTGGTTTGGGAACCGGGGGCCAGTACTTC
d_call: TRBD2; v_call: TRBV6-5; j_call: TRBJ2-1; clone_size: -; cdr3_aa: CASRLAGGWPNEQFF; cdr3_nt: TGTGCCAGCCGACTAGCGGGAGGTTGGCCAAATGAGCAGTTCTTC
d_call: TRBD1; v_call: TRBV12-3/TRBV12-4; j_call: TRBJ1-1; clone_size: -; cdr3_aa: CASSPGGNTEAFF; cdr3_nt: TGTGCCAGCAGTCCAGGGGGGAACACTGAAGCTTTCTTT